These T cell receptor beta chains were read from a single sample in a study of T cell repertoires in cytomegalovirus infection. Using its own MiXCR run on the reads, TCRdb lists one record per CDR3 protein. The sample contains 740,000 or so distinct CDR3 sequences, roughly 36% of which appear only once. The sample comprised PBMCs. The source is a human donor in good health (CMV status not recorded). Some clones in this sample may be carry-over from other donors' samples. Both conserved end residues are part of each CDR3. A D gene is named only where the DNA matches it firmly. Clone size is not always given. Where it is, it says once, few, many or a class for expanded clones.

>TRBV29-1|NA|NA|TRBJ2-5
TGCAGCGTTATTTCTCATTTTCTGGAGACCCAGTACTTC
CSVISHFLETQYF
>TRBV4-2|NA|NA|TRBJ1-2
TGTGCCAGCAGCCAAGCGGGGGAATTGACTGGCTACACCTTC
CASSQAGELTGYTF
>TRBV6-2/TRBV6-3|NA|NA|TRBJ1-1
TGTGCCAGCAGTTACTCCCGAAACGCTGAAGCTTTCTTT
CASSYSRNAEAFF
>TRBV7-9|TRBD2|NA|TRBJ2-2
TGTGCCAGCAGCCCCGGGACTAGCGGGGGCAACACCGGGGAGCTGTTTTTT
CASSPGTSGGNTGELFF
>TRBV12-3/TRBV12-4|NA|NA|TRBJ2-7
TGTGCCAGCAGCCAAGGGCCAAATTCGCAGTACTTC
CASSQGPNSQYF
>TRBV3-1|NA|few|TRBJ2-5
TGTGCCAGCAGCCAAGTTGTAGAGACCCAGTACTTC
CASSQVVETQYF
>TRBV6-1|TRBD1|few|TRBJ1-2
TGTGCCAGCAGTGGGACAGGGGAGTTGGGTGGCTACACCTTC
CASSGTGELGGYTF
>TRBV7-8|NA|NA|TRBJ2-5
TGTGCCAGCAGCCAGGACTACAGTGGGAGCGGTAAAAGGCAAGAGACCCAGTACTTC
CASSQDYSGSGKRQETQYF
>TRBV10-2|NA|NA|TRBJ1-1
TGCGCCAGCAGTGAGGGATCCCGAGGGGTTGGCACTGAAGCTTTCTTT
CASSEGSRGVGTEAFF
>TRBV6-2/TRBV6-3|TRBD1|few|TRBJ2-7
TGTGCCAGCACCCCGGGGACAGGGACCTCCTACGAGCAGTACTTC
CASTPGTGTSYEQYF
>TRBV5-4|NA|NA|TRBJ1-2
TGTGCCAGCAGCGTGGACGGTGTAAACTATGGCTACACCTTC
CASSVDGVNYGYTF
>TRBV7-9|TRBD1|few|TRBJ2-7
TGTGCCAGCAGCCCACGCGACAGGGGGAACCACTACGAGCAGTACTTC
CASSPRDRGNHYEQYF
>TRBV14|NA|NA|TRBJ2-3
TGTGCCAGCAGCCACGGAGTTACGCAGTATTTT
CASSHGVTQYF
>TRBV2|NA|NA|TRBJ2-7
TGTGCCAGCAGCGCGGGACCAAAAGGCGAGCAGTACTTC
CASSAGPKGEQYF
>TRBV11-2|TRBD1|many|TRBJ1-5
TGTGCCAGCAGCTTACAGGGGGCGGGCAATCAGCCCCAGCATTTT
CASSLQGAGNQPQHF
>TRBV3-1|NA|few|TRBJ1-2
TGTGCCAGCAGCCCGGGACCCCGACTTCCCTATGGCTACACCTTC
CASSPGPRLPYGYTF
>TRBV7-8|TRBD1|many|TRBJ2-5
TGTGCCAGCAGCTTAGCGCGTGGGACAGCCCTGAGGGAGACCCAGTACTTC
CASSLARGTALRETQYF
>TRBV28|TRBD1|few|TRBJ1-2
TGTGCCAGCAGCGAAGGACAGGTTGACTTC
CASSEGQVDF
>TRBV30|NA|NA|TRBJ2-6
TGTGCCAGAGACCACAGGGTTCATGGCTCTGGGGCCAACGTCCTGACTTTC
CARDHRVHGSGANVLTF
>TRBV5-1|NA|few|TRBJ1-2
TGCGCCAGCAGTTTACCCGGGATCCCTAACTATGGCTACACCTTC
CASSLPGIPNYGYTF
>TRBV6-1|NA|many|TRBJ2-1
TGTGCCAGCCAGGGAAGGTACAATGAGCAGTTCTTC
CASQGRYNEQFF
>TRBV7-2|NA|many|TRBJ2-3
TGTGCCAGCAGCCCCCGGCGTTTAGATACGCAGTATTTT
CASSPRRLDTQYF
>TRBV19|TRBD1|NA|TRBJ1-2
TGTGCCAGTACCATGACAGGGGACTATGGCTACACCTTC
CASTMTGDYGYTF
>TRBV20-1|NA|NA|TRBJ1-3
TGCAGTGCTAGTCAGGGAAACACCATATATTTT
CSASQGNTIYF
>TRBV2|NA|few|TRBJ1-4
TGTGCCAGCAGGGAGACAGGAACAACTAATGAAAAACTGTTTTTT
CASRETGTTNEKLFF
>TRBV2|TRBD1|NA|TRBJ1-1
TGTGCCAGCAGGCCGGACAGGGCAGGGGGCACTGAAGCTTTCTTT
CASRPDRAGGTEAFF
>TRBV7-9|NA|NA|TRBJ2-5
TGTGCCAGCAGCGCGACAAATAGCGGTGGGGCCCGGGAGACCCAGTACTTC
CASSATNSGGARETQYF
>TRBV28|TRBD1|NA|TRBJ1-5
TGTGCCAGCACTTTCGCGGACAGGGGAAATCAGCCCCAGCATTTT
CASTFADRGNQPQHF
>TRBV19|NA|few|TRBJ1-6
TGTGCCAGTACCCCCCGGGGAACGGGGAATTCACCCCTCCACTTT
CASTPRGTGNSPLHF
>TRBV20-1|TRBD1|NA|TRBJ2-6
TGCAGTGCTTTACAGGGGGCGATGATCGGGGCCAACGCCCTGACTTTC
CSALQGAMIGANALTF
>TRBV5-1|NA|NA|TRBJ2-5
TGCGCCAGCAGCTTGGACGGGGAGGAGACCCAGTACTTC
CASSLDGEETQYF